The T cell receptor beta chain under discussion was sequenced for a study of OX40 agonist ivuxolimab in advanced cancers. On the study more broadly: Partial responses were recorded for three patients, including one with hepatocellular carcinoma and two with cutaneous melanoma. Study findings and constraints: CD8+ T cells showed, on average, more clonal expansion than CD4+ cells. At 0.1 to 3.0 mg/kg, CD4+ and CD8+ blood T cells expanded clonally by week 6.

About this clone: Antigen: not known.

Produced via immunoSEQ multiplex PCR; TCRdb's table is partial and in-frame only. Among around 140,000 clones listed, 85% to 95% were seen once. CDR1 is MDHEN, CDR2 SYDVKM, per germline. Trimming at V came to 7 bases and at J to 2 bases, leaving 11 bases not matched to a gene. This CDR3 has 16 residues. This specimen was CD4+ or CD8+ T cells sorted from blood, taken in a trial of the OX40 agonist ivuxolimab. This TCR derives from an adult with an advanced solid tumor such as melanoma, head and neck, liver or kidney cancer. V is TRBV28 and J is TRBJ2-3; 8 positions agree with TRBD1. The DNA of the CDR3 is TGTGCCAGCACCTCGACAGGGGCTCTTTTCACAGATACGCAGTATTTT. Translated, it gives CASTSTGALFTDTQYF.